A single sample gave rise to the 22 T cell receptor beta chains below, sequenced in a study of blood T cell repertoires in COVID-19. TCRdb's table, derived via immunoSEQ multiplex PCR, lists solely in-frame clones and lacks some. This sample has about 140,000 clones, with roughly 85% found just once. Sequencing input: peripheral blood. These receptors came from a man in his fifties or sixties with acute or convalescent COVID-19.

This chain joins TRBV5-1 and TRBJ2-1; TRBD1 agrees at 9 bases. With V trimmed by 7 bases and J by 5 bases, 7 bases remained unmatched. Germline V gene data show CDR1 as SGHRS and CDR2 as YFSETQ. The CDR3 runs to 14 residues. CDR3 nucleotides: TGCGCCAGCCAACAGGGGGCGTGGGACAATGAGCAGTTCTTC. Translating it yields CASQQGAWDNEQFF.

The chain uses TRBV7-9 and TRBJ1-6; D might be TRBD1 (5 bases). V lost 1 base to trimming and J lost 8 bases, with 9 bases between them. The CDR3 length is 14 residues. The germline V gene encodes CDR1 SEHNR and CDR2 FQNEAQ (reference sequence). CDR3 protein: CASSLVGEDSPLHF. The CDR3 region has the DNA TGTGCCAGCAGCTTAGTGGGGGAGGATTCACCCCTCCACTTT.

The chain recombines TRBV19 with TRBJ2-3, with D maybe TRBD1 (6 bases). V lost 9 bases, J lost 5 bases, and 18 bases lay in between. The CDR3 totals 14 residues. Germline loops: CDR1 LNHDA, CDR2 SQIVND (reference sequence). CDR3 DNA: TGTGCCAGCCACTCCAGGGGAGTTAGAGATACGCAGTATTTT. Protein sequence: CASHSRGVRDTQYF. The complete variable domain, with remaining parts taken from reference TRBV19 and TRBJ2-3, reads DGGITQSPKYLFRKEGQNVTLSCEQNLNHDAMYWYRQDPGQGLRLIYYSQIVNDFQKGDIAEGYSVSREKKESFPLTVTSAQKNPTAFYLCASHSRGVRDTQYFGPGTRLTVL.

V usage is TRBV18 and J usage is TRBJ2-1; D is uncertain. Germline V gives CDR1 KGHSH, CDR2 LQKENI. The CDR3 has 14 amino acids. Trimming cost V 0 bases and J 6 bases, with 9 bases left between them. The CDR3 protein is CASSPPMTPNEQFF. In DNA, the CDR3 is TGTGCCAGCTCACCACCCATGACACCCAATGAGCAGTTCTTC.

V and J are TRBV4-1 and TRBJ2-7; TRBD2 matches at 10 bases. The trim removed 5 bases at V and 7 bases at J, leaving 11 bases unmatched. CDR3 size: 15 residues. Germline V gives CDR1 MGHRA, CDR2 YSYEKL. In DNA form, the CDR3 reads TGCGCCAGCAGCTTCTCCGGGACTAGCGATGGAGAGCAGTACTTC. Its protein product is CASSFSGTSDGEQYF.

This chain uses TRBV7-2 with TRBJ2-3; possibly TRBD1 for D (5 bases). CDR1 and CDR2 (germline): SGHTA, FQGNSA. The CDR3 contains 13 residues. Trimming left V 4 bases short and J 3 bases short, with 8 bases between. CDR3 loop: CASSSRGTDTQYF. The CDR3 nucleotides are TGTGCCAGCAGCTCAAGGGGTACAGATACGCAGTATTTT.

This clone turned up a few times. The V gene is TRBV2, the J gene TRBJ1-6; D is unclear. The V end lost 6 bases, the J end lost 6 bases, and 12 bases lay between the germline ends. The V gene's germline CDR1 is SNHLY and CDR2 FYNNEI. This CDR3 has 14 amino acids. Written as DNA, the CDR3 is TGTGCCAGCAGACCTACTAGGCCTAATTCACCCCTCCACTTT. Its protein product is CASRPTRPNSPLHF. Complete variable domain (other parts from reference TRBV2 and TRBJ1-6): EPEVTQTPSHQVTQMGQEVILRCVPISNHLYFYWYRQILGQKVEFLVSFYNNEISEKSEIFDDQFSVERPDGSNFTLKIRSTKLEDSAMYFCASRPTRPNSPLHFGNGTRLTVT.

The chain carries TRBV29-1 and TRBJ2-5; 9 positions agree with TRBD1. CDR1 SQVTM and CDR2 ANQGSEA come from the germline V gene. CDR3 length: 16 residues. V lost 0 bases to trimming and J lost 1 base; unmatched junction nucleotides: 6. CDR3 amino acids: CSVEDFGQGPQETQYF. The CDR3 DNA reads as TGCAGCGTTGAAGACTTCGGACAGGGGCCCCAAGAGACCCAGTACTTC.

The chain's CDR3 is CASSLEGRNTEAFF. DNA for the CDR3: TGCGCCAGCAGCCTTGAGGGCCGAAACACTGAAGCTTTCTTT. The chain carries TRBV5-1 and TRBJ1-1; no clear D. Germline assignment: CDR1 SGHRS and CDR2 YFSETQ. CDR3 size: 14 residues. Trimming left V 4 bases short and J 2 bases short, with 12 bases between.

The V and J genes are TRBV7-2 and TRBJ1-2; 7 bases are shared with TRBD1. Trimming removed 6 bases from V and 2 bases from J; junction bases left unmatched: 3. The CDR3 loop spans 13 amino acids. Germline lookup yields CDR1 SGHTA and CDR2 FQGNSA. CDR3 sequence: CASRGGQNYGYTF. The DNA for the CDR3 is TGTGCCAGCAGAGGGGGACAGAACTATGGCTACACCTTC.

The V and J genes are TRBV7-3 and TRBJ2-2; D may be TRBD1 (6 bases). The V end was cut by 5 bases, the J end by 2 bases, with 15 bases between. Germline lookup yields CDR1 SGHTA and CDR2 FQGTGA. The CDR3 is made up of 16 amino acids. CDR3 protein: CASSIQGSKNTGELFF. The CDR3 DNA sequence: TGTGCCAGCAGCATACAGGGTTCTAAAAACACCGGGGAGCTGTTTTTT.

This rearrangement joins TRBV5-1 to TRBJ1-1; D is unresolved. Germline V lookup: CDR1 SGHRS, CDR2 YFSETQ. The CDR3 covers 14 residues. V was clipped by 5 bases and J by 0 bases, with 11 bases between them. CDR3 nucleotide sequence: TGCGCCAGCAGGGCCGGGAGACTGAACACTGAAGCTTTCTTT. It codes for CASRAGRLNTEAFF.

The chain carries TRBV28 and TRBJ2-1; 8 bases are shared with TRBD2. This CDR3 region has 15 residues. The trim removed 4 bases at V and 7 bases at J, leaving 9 bases unmatched. Germline V gene data show CDR1 as MDHEN and CDR2 as SYDVKM. This chain's CDR3 is CASSSSRTSNNEQFF. As DNA, the CDR3 is TGTGCCAGCAGTTCCTCCAGGACTAGCAATAATGAGCAGTTCTTC.

This chain links TRBV20-1 with TRBJ2-7; D remains unclear. CDR1 is DFQATT, CDR2 SNEGSKA, per germline (reference sequence). CDR3 length: 11 amino acids. V was cut by 4 bases and J by 2 bases, with 6 bases left in between. The CDR3 is CSATQPYEQYF. The CDR3 nucleotides are TGCAGTGCTACACAACCCTACGAGCAGTACTTC.

The V and J genes are TRBV2 and TRBJ1-6, with D possibly being TRBD1 (5 bases). The CDR3 sequence is 12 residues long. The V gene's germline CDR1 is SNHLY and CDR2 FYNNEI. Trimming removed 8 bases from V and 11 bases from J, with 13 bases in between. The CDR3 protein is CASLRGTTPLHF. DNA for the CDR3: TGTGCCAGCCTTCGGGGGACGACACCCCTCCACTTT.

The rearrangement links TRBV29-1 to TRBJ1-1, with a weak D call TRBD1 (6 bases). The germline V gene encodes CDR1 SQVTM and CDR2 ANQGSEA. The CDR3 has 12 amino acids. Between the trimmed V and J ends, which lost 6 bases and 6 bases, there was a span of 14 bases. The chain's CDR3 is CSVVQGVSEAFF. CDR3 nucleotides: TGCAGCGTCGTACAGGGAGTATCTGAAGCTTTCTTT.

The rearrangement joins TRBV28 to TRBJ1-6, with a tentative D call TRBD1 (5 bases). The V end lost 4 bases, the J end lost 8 bases, and 18 bases lay between the germline ends. Germline V CDR1 and CDR2: MDHEN, SYDVKM. This CDR3 is built from 16 residues. The CDR3: CASSSMPGRSDSPLHF. CDR3 sequence (DNA): TGTGCCAGCAGTTCAATGCCAGGGCGGTCCGATTCACCCCTCCACTTT.

This chain joins TRBV6-5 and TRBJ2-3, with 8 bases lining up with TRBD2. The germline V gene has CDR1 MNHEY and CDR2 SVGAGI. Germline trimming cut 6 bases from V and 2 bases from J; bases unmatched to any gene: 7. The CDR3 is made up of 15 amino acids. DNA for the CDR3: TGTGCCAGCAGCTCGGGGGGGACTACCACAGATACGCAGTATTTT. Amino acids: CASSSGGTTTDTQYF.

The chain recombines TRBV19 with TRBJ1-2, with TRBD1 as a possible D gene (5 bases). This CDR3 region has 14 residues. The germline V gene has CDR1 LNHDA and CDR2 SQIVND (reference sequence). The V end was cut by 3 bases, the J end by 8 bases, with 16 bases between. The CDR3 sequence: CASSIQGGRGGYTF. DNA of the CDR3: TGTGCCAGTAGTATTCAGGGAGGACGTGGCGGCTACACCTTC.

The V gene is TRBV4-1, the J gene TRBJ1-5; 8 positions agree with TRBD1. The CDR3 has 16 amino acids. CDR1 is MGHRA, CDR2 YSYEKL, per germline. Trimming took 3 bases from V and 7 from J; bases not matched to a gene: 11. Here the CDR3 DNA reads TGCGCCAGCAGCCAGATCGGCCAGGGGGCGAGACAGCCCCAGCATTTT. It is translated as CASSQIGQGARQPQHF.

The chain has TRBV28 and TRBJ2-7, with a possible D match to TRBD2 (6 bases). V lost 6 bases, J lost 1 base, and 16 bases lay in between. The CDR3 totals 15 residues. The germline CDR1 and CDR2 sequences are MDHEN and SYDVKM. CDR3 sequence: CASRGSGTVSYEQYF. CDR3 bases: TGTGCCAGCAGAGGTTCCGGGACTGTATCCTACGAGCAGTACTTC. Full variable domain (outside the CDR3, taken from reference TRBV28 and TRBJ2-7): DVKVTQSSRYLVKRTGEKVFLECVQDMDHENMFWYRQDPGLGLRLIYFSYDVKMKEKGDIPEGYSVSREKKERFSLILESASTNQTSMYLCASRGSGTVSYEQYFGPGTRLTVT.

The rearrangement links TRBV5-5 to TRBJ2-3, with D perhaps matching TRBD1 (6 bases). Germline CDR1 SGHKS, CDR2 YYEKEE (reference sequence). CDR3 length: 15 residues. V gave up 0 bases and J gave up 3 bases, with 11 bases separating them. CDR3 residues: CASSLDRAVTDTQYF. The CDR3 DNA sequence: TGTGCCAGCAGCTTGGACAGGGCTGTAACAGATACGCAGTATTTT.